The present entry profiles one TCR beta chain with its context. Its cognate antigen is unknown. This PCR relied on a set of 60 Vbeta primers and 13 Jbeta primers. Sequencing used immunoSEQ multiplex PCR; TCRdb keeps in-frame clones, though not all of them. This table holds tens of thousands of clones, roughly four fifths found once. This entry is derived from a study of cytomegalovirus exposure and HLA in healthy donors. Study findings and constraints: Later analysis showed TCR association rates varying by HLA locus, highest for DRB1 and lowest for HLA-C.

This sequence originates from a man aged 18 to 30 in good health and CMV-seronegative. The sample was PBMCs.

The CDR3: CASSLGTQLGQFF. For the CDR3, the DNA is TGCGCCAGCAGCTTGGGGACACAATTGGGGCAGTTCTTC. The chain combines TRBV5-1 with TRBJ2-1; the D gene is possibly TRBD1 (5 bases). CDR3 length: 13 residues. CDR1 and CDR2 (germline): SGHRS, YFSETQ. Trimming shortened V by 0 bases and J by 12 bases, and 13 bases separated the two germline ends.